This TCR beta chain was obtained from a study of control samples from healthy donors and cancer patients (dated by TCRdb to about 2020). The V end loses 5 bases and the J end loses 7 bases, and a stretch of 8 bases separates them. Via the germline V gene (reference sequence), CDR1 is LNHNV and CDR2 YYDKDF. The CDR3 starts with the cysteine, ends with the phenylalanine, and has 12 residues. Kept here is only the CDR3 DNA, which spans 36 bases and is read in frame from base 1. This clone was picked up a small number of times. The antigen this receptor binds is unknown. The input lacks base qualities; no much larger clone sits a single base away. Library method: the immunoSEQ multiplex PCR assay. Drawn from immuneACCESS, this table holds only the in-frame rearrangements with V and J called that TCRdb kept. Clones are partly lost; checked studies trace under half to an unresolved V gene and leave the rest unexplained. The sample records roughly 90,000 clones, over 85% of which are singletons. The ten largest account for approximately 1.5% of the sample.

The chain is made from TRBV15 and TRBJ1-4; the D gene identity is not certain. Sequencing was carried out using blood. The sequence was collected from a woman aged 25 to 39 in good health. The DNA sequence is as follows: TGTGCCACCAGCCGCCCCGCTGAAAAACTGTTTTTT. This yields the protein CATSRPAEKLFF.